This entry is about one T cell receptor (beta chain). Produced via immunoSEQ multiplex PCR; TCRdb's table is partial and in-frame only. The sample has around 68,000 clones; around four fifths are singletons. V lost 5 bases and J lost 0; bases outside the gene matches: 5. The germline gives CDR1 SGHVS, CDR2 FQNEAQ. The CDR3 consists of 15 residues. This sample stems from a study of blood T cell repertoires in COVID-19. The overall study: Both acute and convalescent COVID-19 samples were obtained from the United States, Italy and Spain.

The source of this sequence is a human donor in a cohort sampled during active COVID-19. The sample taken for sequencing was peripheral blood. The chain uses TRBV7-8 and TRBJ2-7, with 9 bases lining up with TRBD1. The CDR3 DNA reads as TGTGCCAGCAGCGTACAGGGGGCGATCTCCTACGAGCAGTACGTC. Translating gives CASSVQGAISYEQYV.